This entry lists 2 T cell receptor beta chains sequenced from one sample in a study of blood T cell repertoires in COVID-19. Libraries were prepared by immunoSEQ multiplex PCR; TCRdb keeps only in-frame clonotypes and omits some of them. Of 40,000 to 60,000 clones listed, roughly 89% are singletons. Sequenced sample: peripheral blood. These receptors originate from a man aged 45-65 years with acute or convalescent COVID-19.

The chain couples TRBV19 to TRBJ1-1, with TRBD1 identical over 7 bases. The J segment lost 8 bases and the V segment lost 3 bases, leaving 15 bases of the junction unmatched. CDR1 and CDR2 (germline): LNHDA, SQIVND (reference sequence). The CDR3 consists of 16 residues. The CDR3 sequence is CASSMWVGTAIREAFF. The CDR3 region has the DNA TGTGCCAGTAGTATGTGGGTTGGGACAGCGATTCGGGAAGCTTTCTTT.

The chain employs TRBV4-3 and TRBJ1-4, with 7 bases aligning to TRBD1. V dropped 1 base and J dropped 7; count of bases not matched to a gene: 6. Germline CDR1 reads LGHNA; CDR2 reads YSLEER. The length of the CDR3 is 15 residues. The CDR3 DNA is TGCGCCAGCAGCCAAGGAACAGGGGAGGCTGAAAAACTGTTTTTT. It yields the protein CASSQGTGEAEKLFF.